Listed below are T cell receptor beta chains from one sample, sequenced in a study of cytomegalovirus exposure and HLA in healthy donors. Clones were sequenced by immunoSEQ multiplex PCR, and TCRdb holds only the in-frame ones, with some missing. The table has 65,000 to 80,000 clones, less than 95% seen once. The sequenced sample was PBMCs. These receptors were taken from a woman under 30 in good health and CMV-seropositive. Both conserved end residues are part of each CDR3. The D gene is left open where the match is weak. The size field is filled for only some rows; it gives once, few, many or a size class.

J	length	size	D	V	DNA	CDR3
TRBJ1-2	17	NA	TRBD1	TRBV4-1	TGCGCCAGCAGCCAAGGGACAGGGGTCACAACTAACTATGGCTACACCTTC	CASSQGTGVTTNYGYTF
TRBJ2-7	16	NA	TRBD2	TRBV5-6	TGTGCCAGCAGCTTGGTTGCCGGGACTAGCAGGTACGAGCAGTACTTC	CASSLVAGTSRYEQYF
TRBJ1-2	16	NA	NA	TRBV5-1	TGCGCCAGCAGCTTGGGCGGGGGGCGCGCTAACTATGGCTACACCTTC	CASSLGGGRANYGYTF
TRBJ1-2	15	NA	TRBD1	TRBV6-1	TGTGCCAGCACCCTGGGGGGGAGGACAGGGATAGGCTACACCTTC	CASTLGGRTGIGYTF
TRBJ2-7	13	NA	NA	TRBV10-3	TGTGCCAATGGGGCAGGGGGGTATTTCGAGCAGTACTTC	CANGAGGYFEQYF
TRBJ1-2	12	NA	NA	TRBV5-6	TGTGCCAGCAGCACTGGGGGGTATGGCTACACCTTC	CASSTGGYGYTF
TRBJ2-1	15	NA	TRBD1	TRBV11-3	TGTGCCAGCAGTCGTCAGGGACAGATCTACAATGAGCAGTTCTTC	CASSRQGQIYNEQFF
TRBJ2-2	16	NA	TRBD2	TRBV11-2	TGTGCCAGCAGCTTAGCGGCGGGGGTGACTACCGGGGAGCTGTTTTTT	CASSLAAGVTTGELFF
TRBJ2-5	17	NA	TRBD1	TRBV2	TGTGCCAGCAGTGACCGGGACAGGGTAATTGTAGAAGAGACCCAGTACTTC	CASSDRDRVIVEETQYF
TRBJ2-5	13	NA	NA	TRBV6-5	TGTGCCAGCAGAAACGGAGGAGAAGAGACCCAGTACTTC	CASRNGGEETQYF
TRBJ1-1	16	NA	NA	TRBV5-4	TGTGCCAGCAGCTTATCATGGGGGCCCTTGAACACTGAAGCTTTCTTT	CASSLSWGPLNTEAFF
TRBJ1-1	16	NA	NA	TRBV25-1	TGTGCCAGCAGGGGATCCGGGACAACCGGCTACACTGAAGCTTTCTTT	CASRGSGTTGYTEAFF
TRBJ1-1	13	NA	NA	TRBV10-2	TGCGCCAGCAGTGACGGGGGGGCCACTGAAGCTTTCTTT	CASSDGGATEAFF
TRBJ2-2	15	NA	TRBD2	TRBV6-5	TGTGCCAGCAGTTTTAGCGGGGGACACACCGGGGAGCTGTTTTTT	CASSFSGGHTGELFF
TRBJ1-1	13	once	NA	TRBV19	TGTGCCAGTAGTAAGACAGGGAACACTGAAGCTTTCTTT	CASSKTGNTEAFF
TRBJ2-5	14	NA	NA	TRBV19	TGTGCCAGTAGTATAGCGGGGGACTCGAAGGCCCAGTACTTC	CASSIAGDSKAQYF
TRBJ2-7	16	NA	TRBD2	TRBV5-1	TGCGCCAGCAGCTCGGTTGGGGCGGGAGGTGCCTACGAGCAGTACTTC	CASSSVGAGGAYEQYF
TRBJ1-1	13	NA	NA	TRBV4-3	TGCGCCAGCAGCCTACAGGTGAACACTGAAGCTTTCTTT	CASSLQVNTEAFF
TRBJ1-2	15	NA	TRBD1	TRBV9	TGTGCCAGCAGCCCAGGGGGCCGGGGGTCTTATGGCTACACCTTC	CASSPGGRGSYGYTF
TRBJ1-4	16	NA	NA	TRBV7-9	TGTGCCAGCAGCCCCCCCCGGACAGCAACTAATGAAAAACTGTTTTTT	CASSPPRTATNEKLFF
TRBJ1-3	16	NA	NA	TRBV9	TGTGCCAGCAGCGAAGTTCCCCATAGCTCTGGAAACACCATATATTTT	CASSEVPHSSGNTIYF
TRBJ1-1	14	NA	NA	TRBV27	TGTGCCAGCAGTTTGGGGCCGGCGGCGACTGAAGCTTTCTTT	CASSLGPAATEAFF
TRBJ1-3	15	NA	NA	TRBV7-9	TGTGCCAGCAGCTTAGTAGGGGACTCTGGAAACACCATATATTTT	CASSLVGDSGNTIYF
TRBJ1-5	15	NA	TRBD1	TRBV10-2	TGCGCCTCCGGGACAGGGAAAATTACGGGTCAGCCCCAGCATTTT	CASGTGKITGQPQHF